Included here is one T cell receptor (beta chain) sequence, with context. Its specificity is unknown. The source of the sample is a study of response to subunit inactivated influenza vaccine. The germline V gene has CDR1 MNHEY and CDR2 SVGAGI. This CDR3 spans 15 amino acids. The V end was cut by 5 bases, the J end by 7 bases, with 17 bases between. TCRdb fed the RT-PCR reads into MiXCR, producing one record per CDR3 protein. The table records 400,000 to 550,000 distinct CDR3 sequences, over 25% of them present only once. Study-wide findings and caveats: The authors offered the suggestion that each seasonal influenza vaccination recruits few new T cells.

This chain uses TRBV6-5 with TRBJ2-2, with TRBD1 as a possible D gene (5 bases). The receptor comes from a man aged 45-65 years who received an inactivated influenza vaccine. The source material was CD4+ T cells sorted from PBMCs, sampled roughly 5 days after vaccination. The CDR3 reads CASSTDSTIYGELFF. The CDR3 coding sequence is TGTGCCAGCAGTACCGACAGTACGATCTACGGGGAGCTGTTTTTT.